The next 2 T cell receptor beta chains were all read from a single sample in a study of identical twins. TCRdb used MiXCR to reprocess the 5' RACE reads, holding one entry per CDR3 protein. Of 500,000 to 600,000 distinct CDR3 sequences listed, about 20% are singletons. The sample was also reused in another study, on T cells expressing NK-cell markers.

The sequenced material came from CD4+ T cells sorted from blood. The receptors were sampled from a woman under 30 in good health.

This clonotype was detected only once. The chain joins TRBV3-1 to TRBJ1-3; D is uncertain. The CDR3 is 13 amino acids. Germline-derived CDR1 and CDR2 are LGHDT and YNNKEL (reference sequence). V was cut by 5 bases and J by 3 bases, with 8 bases left in between. CDR3 nucleotide sequence: TGTGCCAGCAGCGGACTCGTTGGAAACACCATATATTTT. Translation gives CASSGLVGNTIYF. Supplemented by reference TRBV3-1 and TRBJ1-3, the full variable domain reads DTAVSQTPKYLVTQMGNDKSIKCEQNLGHDTMYWYKQDSKKFLKIMFSYNNKELIINETVPNRFSPKSPDKAHLNLHINSLELGDSAVYFCASSGLVGNTIYFGEGSWLTVV.

This clonotype was counted between two and nine times. V gene TRBV12-3 or TRBV12-4 combines with J gene TRBJ1-5; D is uncertain. CDR3 size: 16 residues. V lost 2 bases to trimming and J lost 2 bases, with 13 bases between them. The CDR3 sequence is CASSLRAPGRNQPQHF. CDR3 nucleotides: TGTGCCAGCAGTTTAAGGGCTCCCGGGCGCAATCAGCCCCAGCATTTT.